The next 25 T cell receptor beta chains were all read from a single sample in a study of molecular identifiers for immune sequencing clone quantification. Via MiXCR, TCRdb re-called the PCR reads, giving one row per CDR3 protein. Among 400,000 to 600,000 distinct CDR3 sequences, around a fifth were seen once, and the ten largest hold 0.7% to 0.95%. The sequencing sample was made of naive CD8+ T cells from blood, with Jurkat cell RNA spiked in. Subset described: FACS-sorted CD8+CD4-CCR7+CD45RA+ naive T cells. The receptors stem from a human donor in good health. Some libraries in this study had Jurkat cell RNA spiked in.

Concerning this clonotype itself: A read error may produce the germline difference seen at one junction end. The chain links TRBV28 to TRBJ1-5; 7 bases fit TRBD1. CDR1 is MDHEN, CDR2 SYDVKM, per germline. This CDR3 has 14 residues. CDR3 nucleotide sequence: TGTGCCAGCAGGGACAGGTATAGCGATCAGCCCCAGCATTTT. This gives the protein CASRDRYSDQPQHF.

This clonotype was seen repeatedly, ten times or more. This chain uses TRBV7-2 with TRBJ2-3; 8 bases align to TRBD2. CDR3 size: 19 residues. V shed 3 bases and J 4 bases; nucleotides not matched to a gene: 18. From germline, CDR1 is SGHTA and CDR2 FQGNSA. The CDR3 region has the DNA TGTGCCAGCAGCTTCCCCCCTATTGACGGGAGGGCCTTGGCAGATACGCAGTATTTT. Protein sequence: CASSFPPIDGRALADTQYF.

This chain joins TRBV4-3 and TRBJ2-3; 7 positions match TRBD2. Germline V CDR1 and CDR2: LGHNA, YSLEER. After removal of 0 bases from V and 0 bases from J, the junction contained 6 bases not matched to a gene. The CDR3 runs 17 residues. This CDR3 reads CASSQEIPSGSTDTQYF. CDR3 bases: TGCGCCAGCAGCCAAGAAATCCCTAGCGGTAGCACAGATACGCAGTATTTT.

In this sample, this clonotype turned up once. V gene TRBV5-6 combines with J gene TRBJ2-6; TRBD1 aligns across 7 bases. Germline V gene data show CDR1 as SGHDT and CDR2 as YYEEEE. This CDR3 spans 18 amino acids. J lost 0 bases, V lost 4 bases, and 10 bases had no gene match. The CDR3 region has the DNA TGTGCCAGCAGCACAAGGGACAGAGCGTTCTCTGGGGCCAACGTCCTGACTTTC. It specifies CASSTRDRAFSGANVLTF.

This clonotype has only a few counts. One junction end does not reproduce the germline sequence, and a read error may be involved. This sequence joins TRBV5-1 and TRBJ2-3; 10 bases are a match to TRBD1. CDR1 is SGHRS and CDR2 is YFSETQ in the germline V gene. The CDR3 is made up of 17 amino acids. In DNA form, the CDR3 reads TGCGCCAGCAGCCCTGAACCGGGACAGGGGCCCACAGATACGCAGTGTTTT. Translated: CASSPEPGQGPTDTQCF.

The chain combines TRBV30 with TRBJ2-7; D unresolved. This CDR3 contains 14 residues. Per germline, CDR1 GTSNPN and CDR2 SVGIG (reference sequence). The germline V and J ends were trimmed by 4 bases and 3 bases, with 16 bases remaining between them. CDR3 DNA sequence: TGTGCCTGGACTCCAGGATTTAACTTCTACGAGCAGTACTTC. It encodes CAWTPGFNFYEQYF.

A note on this clonotype: This sequence may be a read error, since a much larger clone differs from it by one base. J is TRBJ1-1 and V is TRBV7-2; D may be TRBD1 (5 bases). CDR1 and CDR2 from the germline V gene are SGHTA and FQGNSA. The CDR3 consists of 15 residues. The DNA for the CDR3 is TGTGCCAGCAGCTTAGGGGGCTACCGGGGCACTGAAGCTCTCTTT. Translating it yields CASSLGGYRGTEALF.

This clonotype was recorded only once. A much larger clone differs from this one at a single base, so this may be a read error. The genes are TRBV7-6 and TRBJ2-2, with 8 nucleotides matching TRBD1. This CDR3 spans 15 amino acids. The germline CDR1 and CDR2 sequences are SGHVS and FNYEAQ. CDR3 in DNA: TGTGCCAGCAGCTTTGGGGCAGGGGGCACCGGGGGGCTGTTTTTT. This codes for CASSFGAGGTGGLFF.

Concerning this clonotype: A junction end diverges from the germline sequence, so it may reflect a read error. The CDR3 here is CASSPDTNERFF. The CDR3 DNA sequence: TGTGCCAGCAGCCCTGACACCAATGAGCGGTTCTTC. The rearrangement uses TRBV9 and TRBJ2-1; D gene unclear. CDR1 and CDR2 from the germline V gene are SGDLS and YYNGEE. The CDR3 covers 12 residues. Based on the CDR3 plus reference TRBV9 and TRBJ2-1, the full variable domain is DSGVTQTPKHLITATGQRVTLRCSPRSGDLSVYWYQQSLDQGLQFLIQYYNGEERAKGNILERFSAQQFPDLHSELNLSSLELGDSALYFCASSPDTNERFFGPGTRLTVL.

Regarding this clonotype: A much larger clone differs by one base, so this may be a read error. This sequence joins TRBV6-5 and TRBJ2-7; 9 bases fit TRBD2. CDR1 is MNHEY, CDR2 SVGAGI, per germline. The CDR3 loop spans 16 amino acids. The CDR3 DNA reads as TGTGCCGGCAGTTACTCCAGGCGGGAGGGCCTTAACGAGCAGTACTTC. Residues: CAGSYSRREGLNEQYF.

The rearrangement joins TRBV27 to TRBJ2-7; TRBD1 matches at 8 bases. The germline V gene has CDR1 MNHEY and CDR2 SMNVEV (reference sequence). The CDR3 sequence is 18 residues long. With 8 bases clipped from V and 2 bases from J, the junction kept 20 bases outside the gene matches. The CDR3 DNA is TGTGCCAGCGGTCCCAGGGGGCGCCCAGCGGGTTTAACCTACGAGCAGTACTTC. Translating gives CASGPRGRPAGLTYEQYF.

This chain joins TRBV2 and TRBJ1-5; no definite D call. The CDR3 spans 14 residues. The germline CDR1 and CDR2 sequences are SNHLY and FYNNEI. With 5 bases removed from V and 3 bases from J, the gap between germline ends came to 11 bases. The CDR3 region has the DNA TGTGCCAGCAGTAGGGCAGCGAACAATCAGCCCCAGCATTTT. It specifies CASSRAANNQPQHF.

The chain couples TRBV10-2 to TRBJ1-5; D gene ambiguous. Trimming left V 0 bases short and J 6 bases short, with 3 bases between. The length of the CDR3 is 12 residues. The V gene's germline CDR1 is WSHSY and CDR2 SAAADI. For the CDR3, the DNA is TGCGCCAGCAGTGAGTCTCTTCAGCCCCAGCATTTT. It specifies CASSESLQPQHF.

This clonotype was seen a few times. The V and J genes are TRBV6-5 and TRBJ2-1; D is possibly TRBD2 (6 bases). V was trimmed by 6 bases and J by 3 bases, leaving 12 bases between them. Germline loops: CDR1 MNHEY, CDR2 SVGAGI. The length of the CDR3 is 14 residues. The CDR3 loop is CASSSSSGYNEQFF. CDR3 in DNA: TGTGCCAGCAGCTCGAGTAGCGGCTACAATGAGCAGTTCTTC.

The gene calls are TRBV19 and TRBJ2-7, with 9 bases lining up with TRBD1. This CDR3 is built from 15 residues. Germline-derived CDR1 and CDR2 are LNHDA and SQIVND (reference sequence). Trimming at V came to 5 bases and at J to 2 bases, leaving 7 bases not matched to a gene. CDR3 nucleotide sequence: TGTGCCAGTAGTCGCCGGGACAGGGCCCCCTACGAGCAGTACTTC. Amino acids: CASSRRDRAPYEQYF.

This clonotype was counted a few times. The V gene is TRBV6-5, the J gene TRBJ2-3; 11 bases fit TRBD2. The CDR3 loop spans 21 amino acids. V was clipped by 0 bases and J by 6 bases; unmatched bases: 20. CDR1 is MNHEY, CDR2 SVGAGI, per germline. The CDR3 sequence: CASSYSPFSGGGKGGLDTQYF. The CDR3, as DNA: TGTGCCAGCAGTTACTCGCCTTTTAGCGGGGGGGGGAAGGGGGGTCTGGATACGCAGTATTTT.

This clonotype was recorded a few times. The V gene is TRBV11-2, the J gene TRBJ1-6; no definite D call. Between the trimmed V and J ends, which lost 2 bases and 10 bases, there was a span of 6 bases. CDR1 and CDR2 from the germline V gene are SGHAT and FQNNGV. The CDR3 is 12 amino acids. The CDR3 is CASSLMESPLHF. The CDR3, as DNA: TGTGCCAGCAGCTTAATGGAGTCACCCCTCCACTTT. Complete variable domain (other parts from reference TRBV11-2 and TRBJ1-6): EAGVAQSPRYKIIEKRQSVAFWCNPISGHATLYWYQQILGQGPKLLIQFQNNGVVDDSQLPKDRFSAERLKGVDSTLKIQPAKLEDSAVYLCASSLMESPLHFGNGTRLTVT.

This clonotype showed up many times. The chain recombines TRBV7-8 with TRBJ2-5, with 9 bases fitting TRBD1. With V trimmed by 1 base and J by 3 bases, 3 bases remained unmatched. The CDR3 is made up of 15 amino acids. Germline V gene sequence: CDR1 SGHVS, CDR2 FQNEAQ. The CDR3 DNA reads as TGTGCCAGCAGCTTAGGGGGGACAGGGAAAGAGACCCAGTACTTC. This codes for CASSLGGTGKETQYF.

In regard to this clonotype: This may be a read error: a much more frequent sequence differs by one nucleotide. This CDR3 is missing its conserved last phenylalanine or tryptophan, likely due to a read error. CDR3 DNA sequence: TGTGCCAGCAGCTTAGTCATCGATGAGCAGTTCCTC. Translating it yields CASSLVIDEQFL. The J gene is TRBJ2-1, the V gene TRBV11-2; D remains unclear. Trimming stripped 1 base from V and 8 bases from J, with 6 bases between. CDR1 and CDR2 from the germline V gene are SGHAT and FQNNGV. CDR3 length: 12 amino acids.

The table lists this clonotype with many counts. The chain couples TRBV7-2 to TRBJ2-7; 7 bases agree with TRBD1. Germline V lookup: CDR1 SGHTA, CDR2 FQGNSA. This CDR3 is 13 amino acids long. Trimming cost V 1 base and J 7 bases; bases outside gene matches: 4. The CDR3 coding sequence is TGTGCCAGCAGCTTAGAGGGGGCCGGGGAGCAGTACTTC. This sequence encodes CASSLEGAGEQYF.

The chain uses TRBV12-2 and TRBJ1-5; the table's D gene call, TRBD1, was not cross checked with the DNA. TRBV12-2 is recorded as a pseudogene. The CDR3 has 18 residues. DNA of the CDR3: TGTGCAAGTCGCACGAATTACCTGGACAGTCTTAGCAATCAGCCCCAGCATTTT. Translating gives CASRTNYLDSLSNQPQHF.

This clonotype has a count of ten or more. Mismatch with germline at one junction end may stem from a read error. This sequence joins TRBV6-6 and TRBJ2-5; a possible D gene is TRBD2 (5 bases). The CDR3 loop spans 12 amino acids. CDR1 and CDR2 (germline): MNHNY, SVGAGI (reference sequence). This CDR3 reads CASSGLQETQYF. The CDR3 coding sequence is TGCGCCAGCAGCGGCCTCCAAGAGACCCAGTACTTC.

This clonotype has ten or more counts. The chain employs TRBV5-1 and TRBJ2-7; no clear D gene. Germline CDR1 reads SGHRS; CDR2 reads YFSETQ. V was trimmed by 2 bases and J by 3 bases, leaving 9 bases between them. CDR3 size: 13 residues. CDR3 coding DNA: TGCGCCAGCAGCTTTGGGCAATTCTACGAGCAGTACTTC. It is translated as CASSFGQFYEQYF.

This chain joins TRBV6-2 or TRBV6-3 and TRBJ2-1, with 12 bases matching TRBD2. This CDR3 spans 16 amino acids. The junction had 7 bases not matched to a gene; V was cut back by 4 bases and J by 6 bases. Per germline, CDR1 MNHEY and CDR2 SVGEGT. The chain's CDR3 is CASSSSRTSGTNEQFF. In DNA, the CDR3 is TGTGCCAGCAGTTCCTCCCGGACTAGCGGGACCAATGAGCAGTTCTTC.

In its sample, this clonotype was seen a few times. This chain connects TRBV7-6 to TRBJ2-7; tentative D call: TRBD1 (6 bases). V lost 2 bases and J 3 bases, leaving 23 bases between the germline ends. The V gene's germline CDR1 is SGHVS and CDR2 FNYEAQ. This CDR3 has 18 amino acids. The CDR3: CASSLSGSPRDTNYEQYF. The CDR3 nucleotides are TGTGCCAGCAGCTTAAGTGGATCCCCCCGGGACACAAACTACGAGCAGTACTTC. Filled out from reference TRBV7-6 and TRBJ2-7, the complete variable domain reads GAGVSQSPRYKVTKRGQDVALRCDPISGHVSLYWYRQALGQGPEFLTYFNYEAQQDKSGLPNDRFSAERPEGSISTLTIQRTEQRDSAMYRCASSLSGSPRDTNYEQYFGPGTRLTVT.